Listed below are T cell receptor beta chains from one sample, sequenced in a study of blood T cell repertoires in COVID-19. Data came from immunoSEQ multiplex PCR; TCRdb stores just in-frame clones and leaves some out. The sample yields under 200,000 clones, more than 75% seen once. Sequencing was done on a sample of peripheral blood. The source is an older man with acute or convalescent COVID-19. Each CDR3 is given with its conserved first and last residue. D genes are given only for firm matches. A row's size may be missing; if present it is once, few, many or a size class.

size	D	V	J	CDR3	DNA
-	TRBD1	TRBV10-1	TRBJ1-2	CASSGDRVGGYTF	TGCGCCAGCAGTGGAGACAGGGTCGGTGGCTACACCTTC
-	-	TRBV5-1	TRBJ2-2	CASSLEVGGNTGELFF	TGCGCCAGCAGCTTGGAGGTGGGGGGGAACACCGGGGAGCTGTTTTTT
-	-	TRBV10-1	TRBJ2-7	CASSDGTLYEQYF	TGCGCCAGCAGTGACGGGACACTCTACGAGCAGTACTTC
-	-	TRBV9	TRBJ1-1	CASAQSVNTEAFF	TGTGCCAGCGCACAGTCAGTGAACACTGAAGCTTTCTTT
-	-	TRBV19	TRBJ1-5	CASTLRGEGNQPQHF	TGTGCCAGTACCTTACGGGGGGAAGGCAATCAGCCCCAGCATTTT
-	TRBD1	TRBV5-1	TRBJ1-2	CASSLGGTGSYGYTF	TGCGCCAGCAGCTTGGGGGGGACAGGTTCCTATGGCTACACCTTC
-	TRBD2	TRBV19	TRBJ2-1	CASSIQRELNEQFF	TGTGCCAGTAGTATCCAGCGGGAGTTAAATGAGCAGTTCTTC
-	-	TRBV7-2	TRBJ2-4	CASSLAATGSQYF	TGTGCCAGCAGCTTAGCAGCGACGGGGAGTCAGTACTTC
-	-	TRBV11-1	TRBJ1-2	CASSLPGTPNYGYTF	TGTGCCAGCAGCTTACCCGGGACTCCAAACTATGGCTACACCTTC
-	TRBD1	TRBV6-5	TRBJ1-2	CASRLNRGQDYGYTF	TGTGCCAGCAGACTAAACAGGGGGCAAGACTATGGCTACACCTTC
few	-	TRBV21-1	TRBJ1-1	CASSNRDDAFF	TGTGCCAGCAGCAACAGGGATGATGCTTTCTTT
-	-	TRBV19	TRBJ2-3	CASSMRRSTDTQYF	TGTGCCAGTAGTATGAGGCGGAGCACAGATACGCAGTATTTT
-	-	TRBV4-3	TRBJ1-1	CASSPMGAMYTEAFF	TGCGCCAGCAGCCCAATGGGCGCGATGTACACTGAAGCTTTCTTT
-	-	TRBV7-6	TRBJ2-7	CASSSLSLGGEQYF	TGTGCCAGCAGCTCCTTATCGTTGGGGGGCGAGCAGTACTTC
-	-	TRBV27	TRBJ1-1	CASSFQMNTEAFF	TGTGCCAGCAGTTTCCAGATGAACACTGAAGCTTTCTTT
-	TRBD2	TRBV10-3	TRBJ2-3	CAISETSGVRLGTDTQYF	TGTGCCATCAGTGAGACTAGCGGGGTACGTCTTGGCACAGATACGCAGTATTTT
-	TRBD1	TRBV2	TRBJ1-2	CASPVRPRTGGGGYTF	TGTGCCAGCCCAGTGAGGCCTCGGACAGGGGGCGGTGGCTACACCTTC
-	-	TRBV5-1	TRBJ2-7	CASSLGGGSSYEQYF	TGCGCCAGCAGCTTGGGGGGTGGGAGCTCCTACGAGCAGTACTTC
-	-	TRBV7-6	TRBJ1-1	CASSLGGTGNTEAFF	TGTGCCAGCAGCTTAGGCGGGACGGGGAACACTGAAGCTTTCTTT
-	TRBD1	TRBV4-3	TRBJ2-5	CASSRDAGTGEETQYF	TGCGCCAGCAGCCGAGACGCCGGGACAGGGGAAGAGACCCAGTACTTC
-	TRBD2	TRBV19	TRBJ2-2	CASSPPDRTLAGGTGELFF	TGTGCCAGTAGTCCCCCGGACAGAACCCTAGCGGGAGGCACCGGGGAGCTGTTTTTT
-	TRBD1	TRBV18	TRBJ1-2	CASSPGQGANYGYTF	TGTGCCAGCTCACCGGGACAGGGGGCTAACTATGGCTACACCTTC
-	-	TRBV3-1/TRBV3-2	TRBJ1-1	CASSHRGRNTEAFF	TGTGCCAGCAGCCACCGAGGCCGGAACACTGAAGCTTTCTTT
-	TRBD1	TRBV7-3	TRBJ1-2	CASSLKRGTATVYGYTF	TGTGCCAGCAGCTTAAAAAGAGGGACAGCCACCGTCTATGGCTACACCTTC
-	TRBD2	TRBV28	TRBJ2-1	CASSSLLAGANEQFF	TGTGCCAGCAGTTCGCTCCTAGCGGGGGCCAATGAGCAGTTCTTC
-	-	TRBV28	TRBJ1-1	CASSPGGGATEAFF	TGTGCCAGCAGCCCCGGGGGGGGAGCCACTGAAGCTTTCTTT
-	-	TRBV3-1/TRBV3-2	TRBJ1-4	CASSQEGREREKLFF	TGTGCCAGCAGCCAGGAGGGGAGGGAGAGGGAAAAACTGTTTTTT
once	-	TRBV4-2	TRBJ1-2	CASSQDGGAGYTF	TGTGCCAGCAGCCAGGATGGGGGGGCTGGCTACACCTTC
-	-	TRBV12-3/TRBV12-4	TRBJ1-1	CASSGIGETEAFF	TGTGCCAGCAGCGGGATTGGTGAGACTGAAGCTTTCTTT
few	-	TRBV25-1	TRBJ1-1	CASRYGNTEAFF	TGTGCCAGCAGGTACGGGAACACTGAAGCTTTCTTT
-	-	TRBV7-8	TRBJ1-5	CASSPRAGQPQHF	TGTGCCAGCAGCCCACGGGCGGGGCAGCCCCAGCATTTT
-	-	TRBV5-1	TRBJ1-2	CASSLGQVSYGYTF	TGCGCCAGCAGCTTGGGACAGGTCTCCTATGGCTACACCTTC
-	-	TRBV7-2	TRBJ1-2	CASSSVAGAYGYTF	TGTGCCAGCAGCTCGGTGGCAGGGGCCTATGGCTACACCTTC
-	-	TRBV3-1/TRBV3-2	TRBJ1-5	CASSQKQQPQHF	TGTGCCAGCAGCCAAAAGCAACAGCCCCAGCATTTT
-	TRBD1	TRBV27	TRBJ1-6	CASSLIGGQGGNSPLHF	TGTGCCAGCAGTTTAATAGGCGGACAGGGAGGCAATTCACCCCTCCACTTT
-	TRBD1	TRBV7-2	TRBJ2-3	CASSTRTGGGTDTQYF	TGTGCCAGCAGCACCCGGACAGGGGGCGGCACAGATACGCAGTATTTT
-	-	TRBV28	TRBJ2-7	CASRRDSPYEQYF	TGTGCCAGCAGGCGGGACAGCCCCTACGAGCAGTACTTC
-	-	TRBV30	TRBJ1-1	CAWSHTSAGRLEAFF	TGTGCCTGGAGTCACACCTCGGCAGGGCGACTGGAAGCTTTCTTT
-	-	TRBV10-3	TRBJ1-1	CAISEFRTADTEAFF	TGTGCCATCAGTGAGTTTCGGACAGCCGACACTGAAGCTTTCTTT
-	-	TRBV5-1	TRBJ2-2	CASSLDQTGELFF	TGCGCCAGCAGCTTGGATCAGACCGGGGAGCTGTTTTTT
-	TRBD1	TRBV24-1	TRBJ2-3	CATSDSVGADRGPTDTQYF	TGTGCCACCAGTGATTCTGTCGGGGCCGACAGGGGGCCCACAGATACGCAGTATTTT
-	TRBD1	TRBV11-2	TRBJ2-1	CASSLDNGQGNEQFF	TGTGCCAGCAGCTTAGATAACGGACAGGGGAATGAGCAGTTCTTC
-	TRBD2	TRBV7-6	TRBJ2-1	CASSFSSGGPDRSYNEQFF	TGTGCCAGCAGTTTCTCCAGCGGGGGGCCGGACCGATCCTACAATGAGCAGTTCTTC
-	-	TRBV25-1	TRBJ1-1	CASSDPGGGNTEAFF	TGTGCCAGCAGTGACCCCGGGGGGGGTAACACTGAAGCTTTCTTT
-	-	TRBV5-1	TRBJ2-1	CASSPGLGRWDEQFF	TGCGCCAGCAGCCCTGGACTGGGCCGATGGGATGAGCAGTTCTTC
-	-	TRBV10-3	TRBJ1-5	CATGLGVNQPQHF	TGTGCCACCGGACTTGGGGTGAATCAGCCCCAGCATTTT
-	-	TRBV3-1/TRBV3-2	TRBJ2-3	CASSQDPAGRDTQYF	TGTGCCAGCAGCCAAGATCCCGCAGGCCGCGATACGCAGTATTTT
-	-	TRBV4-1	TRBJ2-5	CASSQSPAEETQYF	TGCGCCAGCAGCCAATCCCCCGCAGAAGAGACCCAGTACTTC
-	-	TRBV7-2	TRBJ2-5	CASSLVPGTQYF	TGTGCCAGCAGCTTAGTTCCGGGTACCCAGTACTTC
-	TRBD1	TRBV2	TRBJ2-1	CASRQGANNEQFF	TGTGCCAGTCGACAGGGGGCCAACAATGAGCAGTTCTTC
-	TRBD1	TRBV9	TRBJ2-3	CASSASDRGTDTQYF	TGTGCCAGCAGCGCGTCGGACAGGGGCACAGATACGCAGTATTTT
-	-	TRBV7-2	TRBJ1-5	CASSLADRVYSNQPQHF	TGTGCCAGCAGCTTAGCCGACAGAGTATATAGCAATCAGCCCCAGCATTTT
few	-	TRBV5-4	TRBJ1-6	CASSPRGALNSPLHF	TGTGCCAGCAGCCCCCGGGGGGCTCTCAATTCACCCCTCCACTTT